These 9 T cell receptor beta chains share one sample of origin, sequenced in a study of blood T cells in healthy people across ages (dated by TCRdb to between 2014 and 2017). Library preparation used 5' RACE. Instrument on record: Illumina HiSeq 2500. A second PCR of roughly 6 to 12 cycles was performed with a sample-barcoded 5' primer and a J-beta primer mix. The public sequencing data were trimmed at Q25 with fastp and processed into clonotypes with MiXCR by TCRdb, which kept only in-frame beta chains. Rows are unified per CDR3 protein, each entry keeping the most common DNA and genes. The sample contains hundreds of thousands of distinct CDR3 sequences, 21% of them found a single time. The ten top clones hold around 3.4% of the sample. The sample consisted of blood. The receptors here all came from a man between 65 and 85 years old in good health.

This clonotype was seen a single time. The genes are TRBV7-2 and TRBJ1-4, with D possibly TRBD1 on 5 matching bases. V lost 4 bases to trimming and J lost 5 bases, with 8 bases between them. Germline V lookup: CDR1 SGHTA, CDR2 FQGNSA. The CDR3 is made up of 13 amino acids. CDR3 DNA sequence: TGTGCCAGCAGCTCGTGGGACAATGAAAAACTGTTTTTT. Translating it yields CASSSWDNEKLFF.

The genes are TRBV6-4 and TRBJ2-7, with TRBD2 matching 10 bases. Trimming removed 5 bases from V and 4 bases from J; junction bases left unmatched: 8. The germline V gene has CDR1 MRHNA and CDR2 SNTAGT. This CDR3 is built from 15 residues. As DNA, the CDR3 is TGTGCCAGCAGTCAGACTAGCGGGCGACAGTACGAGCAGTACTTC. Translation gives CASSQTSGRQYEQYF.

CDR3 residues: CASSYSDPGLLSSYNEQFF. The CDR3 DNA follows: TGTGCCAGCAGTTACTCGGATCCGGGACTCCTAAGCTCCTACAATGAGCAGTTCTTC. The V call is TRBV6-5, the J call TRBJ2-1, with D tentatively TRBD2 (6 bases). Per germline, CDR1 MNHEY and CDR2 SVGAGI. This CDR3 contains 19 residues. V shed 0 bases and J shed 0 bases, with 18 bases lying between them.

The chain carries TRBV10-3 and TRBJ2-3; 11 bases match TRBD2. The CDR3 is 16 amino acids. Per the germline V gene, CDR1 is ENHRY and CDR2 is SYGVKD. V was clipped by 0 bases and J by 8 bases; unmatched bases: 7. The CDR3 is CAISESVLAGVGTQYF. CDR3 coding DNA: TGTGCCATCAGTGAGTCCGTACTAGCGGGAGTCGGTACGCAGTATTTT.

The chain is built from TRBV6-6 and TRBJ1-5; 9 bases line up with TRBD1. After removal of 4 bases from V and 4 bases from J, the junction contained 5 bases not matched to a gene. Germline V gene lookup returns CDR1 MNHNY and CDR2 SVGAGI (reference sequence). This CDR3 spans 15 amino acids. CDR3 DNA sequence: TGTGCCAGCAGTTCGGACAGGGGACAGAATCAGCCCCAGCATTTT. Translating gives CASSSDRGQNQPQHF.

This clonotype has a count of ten or more. V and J are TRBV7-6 and TRBJ1-2; D call uncertain. The V gene's germline CDR1 is SGHVS and CDR2 FNYEAQ. This CDR3 comprises 13 residues. Trimming removed 5 bases at V and 2 bases at J, with 9 bases between. CDR3 sequence reads: CASSHNTNYGYTF. In DNA, the CDR3 is TGTGCCAGCAGCCACAACACCAACTATGGCTACACCTTC.

CDR3 in amino acids: CASSLEGTGVGEQYF. The CDR3 DNA follows: TGCGCCAGCAGCTTGGAGGGGACAGGGGTAGGCGAGCAGTACTTC. This chain uses TRBV5-1 with TRBJ2-7, with 10 bases fitting TRBD1. Looked up from germline, CDR1 is SGHRS and CDR2 is YFSETQ. V lost 0 bases and J lost 6; bases outside the gene matches: 6. The CDR3 covers 15 residues.

This rearrangement joins TRBV7-9 to TRBJ2-3, with 7 bases that match TRBD2. CDR1 and CDR2 from the germline V gene are SEHNR and FQNEAQ (reference sequence). The ends lost 0 bases at V and 4 bases at J; junction bases unmatched: 10. This CDR3 spans 17 amino acids. The CDR3 sequence is CASSLAAAGAIADTQYF. Written as DNA, the CDR3 is TGTGCCAGCAGCTTAGCGGCGGCGGGAGCTATTGCAGATACGCAGTATTTT.

This chain links TRBV4-1 with TRBJ2-6, with D hard to call. The CDR3 has 16 amino acids. V was clipped by 1 base and J by 0 bases, with 7 bases between them. CDR1 is MGHRA, CDR2 YSYEKL, per germline. In DNA, the CDR3 is TGCGCCAGCAGCCAAGTGCATAGCTCTGGGGCCAACGTCCTGACTTTC. Protein sequence: CASSQVHSSGANVLTF.